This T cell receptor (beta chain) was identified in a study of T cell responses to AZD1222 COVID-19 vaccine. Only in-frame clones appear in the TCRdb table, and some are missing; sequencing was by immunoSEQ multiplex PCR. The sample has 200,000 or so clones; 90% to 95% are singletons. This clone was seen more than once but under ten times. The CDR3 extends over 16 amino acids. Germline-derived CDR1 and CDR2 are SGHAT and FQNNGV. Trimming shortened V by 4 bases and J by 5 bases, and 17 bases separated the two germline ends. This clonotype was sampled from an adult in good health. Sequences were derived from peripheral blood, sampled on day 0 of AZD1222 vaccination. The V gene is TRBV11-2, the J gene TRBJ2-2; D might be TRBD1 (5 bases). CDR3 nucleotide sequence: TGTGCCAGCAGCTCCCTGATGGGGCGGAATACCGGGGAGCTGTTTTTT. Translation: CASSSLMGRNTGELFF.